A selection of T cell receptor beta chains follows, all from one sample in a study of early stage breast cancer tumors. Measured with immunoSEQ multiplex PCR; TCRdb has only the in-frame clones, and not every one. The table shows some 75,000 clones, with 65% to 85% occurring only once. Sequenced: blood. The receptor source for this set is a person in their sixties or seventies with breast cancer. CDR3s include the opening cysteine and the closing phenylalanine or tryptophan. The D gene is left open where the match is weak. Clone size is shown for a subset of rows, as once, few, many or a class of expanded clone.

abundance: once; j_gene: TRBJ2-3; d_gene: TRBD1; v_gene: TRBV6-4; CDR3aa: CASSDSADRGTDTQYF; CDR3nt: TGTGCCAGCAGTGACTCGGCGGACAGGGGTACAGATACGCAGTATTTT
abundance: -; j_gene: TRBJ2-1; d_gene: -; v_gene: TRBV18; CDR3aa: CASSPGPGPEGQFF; CDR3nt: TGTGCCAGCTCTCCGGGGCCTGGGCCCGAGGGCCAGTTCTTC
abundance: -; j_gene: TRBJ1-2; d_gene: -; v_gene: TRBV7-3; CDR3aa: CASSLTRGGFYGYTF; CDR3nt: TGTGCCAGCAGCTTAACTAGGGGGGGATTCTATGGCTACACCTTC
abundance: few; j_gene: TRBJ1-4; d_gene: -; v_gene: TRBV29-1; CDR3aa: CSVRDISEKLFF; CDR3nt: TGCAGCGTACGGGACATTTCTGAAAAACTGTTTTTT
abundance: -; j_gene: TRBJ2-1; d_gene: -; v_gene: TRBV18; CDR3aa: CASSSTVSRGDEQFF; CDR3nt: TGTGCCAGCTCTAGCACGGTGAGCAGGGGTGATGAGCAGTTCTTC
abundance: -; j_gene: TRBJ2-3; d_gene: TRBD2; v_gene: TRBV10-1; CDR3aa: CASSESIRGGRDTQYF; CDR3nt: TGCGCCAGCAGTGAGTCGATACGGGGGGGCCGAGATACGCAGTATTTT
abundance: -; j_gene: TRBJ2-2; d_gene: TRBD2; v_gene: TRBV5-4; CDR3aa: CASSLAGLAGTGELFF; CDR3nt: TGTGCCAGCAGCTTGGCGGGACTAGCGGGGACCGGGGAGCTGTTTTTT
abundance: once; j_gene: TRBJ1-1; d_gene: -; v_gene: TRBV7-9; CDR3aa: CASSRGGGYTEAFF; CDR3nt: TGTGCCAGCAGCAGAGGGGGGGGATACACTGAAGCTTTCTTT
abundance: few; j_gene: TRBJ2-7; d_gene: -; v_gene: TRBV2; CDR3aa: CASREQGPAYEQYF; CDR3nt: TGTGCCAGCAGGGAACAGGGCCCGGCCTACGAGCAGTACTTC
abundance: -; j_gene: TRBJ1-6; d_gene: -; v_gene: TRBV6-5; CDR3aa: CASGKGGNSPLHF; CDR3nt: TGTGCCAGCGGGAAGGGGGGTAATTCACCCCTCCACTTT
abundance: -; j_gene: TRBJ2-3; d_gene: TRBD2; v_gene: TRBV6-5; CDR3aa: CASGRGMGTDTQYF; CDR3nt: TGTGCCAGCGGGCGGGGGATGGGCACAGATACGCAGTATTTT
abundance: -; j_gene: TRBJ1-5; d_gene: -; v_gene: TRBV4-3; CDR3aa: CASSQEVGRPQHF; CDR3nt: TGCGCCAGCAGCCAAGAGGTCGGGAGGCCCCAGCATTTT
abundance: once; j_gene: TRBJ2-3; d_gene: -; v_gene: TRBV7-2; CDR3aa: CASSLGPGPTDTQYF; CDR3nt: TGTGCCAGCAGCTTAGGTCCAGGCCCCACAGATACGCAGTATTTT
abundance: once; j_gene: TRBJ2-7; d_gene: TRBD2; v_gene: TRBV6-1; CDR3aa: CASSESGGGSYEQYF; CDR3nt: TGTGCCAGCAGTGAATCGGGGGGAGGTTCCTACGAGCAGTACTTC
abundance: -; j_gene: TRBJ2-1; d_gene: TRBD2; v_gene: TRBV7-9; CDR3aa: CASSLVGGPKYNEQFF; CDR3nt: TGTGCCAGCAGCTTAGTGGGAGGGCCCAAGTACAATGAGCAGTTCTTC
abundance: -; j_gene: TRBJ2-7; d_gene: -; v_gene: TRBV11-3; CDR3aa: CASSYRGAYEQYF; CDR3nt: TGTGCCAGCAGCTATAGGGGGGCCTACGAGCAGTACTTC
abundance: -; j_gene: TRBJ2-2; d_gene: -; v_gene: TRBV13; CDR3aa: CASSLLGNTGELFF; CDR3nt: TGTGCCAGCAGCTTACTAGGAAACACCGGGGAGCTGTTTTTT
abundance: -; j_gene: TRBJ2-5; d_gene: -; v_gene: TRBV11-2; CDR3aa: CASSLEETQYF; CDR3nt: TGTGCCAGCAGCTTAGAAGAGACCCAGTACTTC
abundance: -; j_gene: TRBJ1-2; d_gene: -; v_gene: TRBV30; CDR3aa: CAGPGTTNYGYTF; CDR3nt: TGTGCCGGCCCCGGGACGACTAACTATGGCTACACCTTC
abundance: -; j_gene: TRBJ2-1; d_gene: TRBD1; v_gene: TRBV11-2; CDR3aa: CASSLGQGSYNEQFF; CDR3nt: TGTGCCAGCAGCCTCGGACAGGGCTCCTACAATGAGCAGTTCTTC
abundance: -; j_gene: TRBJ1-1; d_gene: -; v_gene: TRBV19; CDR3aa: CASSTYSDTEAFF; CDR3nt: TGTGCCAGTAGTACCTACAGCGACACTGAAGCTTTCTTT
abundance: -; j_gene: TRBJ2-5; d_gene: TRBD1; v_gene: TRBV5-4; CDR3aa: CASRGTVGTQYF; CDR3nt: TGTGCCAGCAGGGGGACAGTTGGGACCCAGTACTTC
abundance: -; j_gene: TRBJ2-5; d_gene: -; v_gene: TRBV5-1; CDR3aa: CASSLGSGEETQYF; CDR3nt: TGCGCCAGCAGCTTGGGTAGCGGTGAAGAGACCCAGTACTTC
abundance: -; j_gene: TRBJ1-5; d_gene: -; v_gene: TRBV2; CDR3aa: CASSELASSNQPQHF; CDR3nt: TGTGCCAGCAGTGAACTGGCTTCGAGCAATCAGCCCCAGCATTTT
abundance: -; j_gene: TRBJ1-5; d_gene: -; v_gene: TRBV4-3; CDR3aa: CASSQGQDVGPQHF; CDR3nt: TGCGCCAGCAGCCAAGGACAGGACGTAGGGCCCCAGCATTTT
abundance: -; j_gene: TRBJ2-5; d_gene: -; v_gene: TRBV19; CDR3aa: CASSKGLSLETQYF; CDR3nt: TGTGCCAGTAGTAAGGGACTGAGTCTCGAGACCCAGTACTTC
abundance: -; j_gene: TRBJ2-1; d_gene: -; v_gene: TRBV9; CDR3aa: CASSVEPTSYNEQFF; CDR3nt: TGTGCCAGCAGCGTAGAACCAACTTCCTACAATGAGCAGTTCTTC
abundance: -; j_gene: TRBJ1-2; d_gene: -; v_gene: TRBV7-3; CDR3aa: CASGSAGQAIYGYTF; CDR3nt: TGTGCCAGCGGGTCGGCAGGGCAGGCAATCTATGGCTACACCTTC
abundance: -; j_gene: TRBJ1-6; d_gene: -; v_gene: TRBV27; CDR3aa: CASSLSWDLYNSPLHF; CDR3nt: TGTGCCAGCAGTTTATCGTGGGACCTCTATAATTCACCCCTCCACTTT
abundance: -; j_gene: TRBJ2-5; d_gene: -; v_gene: TRBV19; CDR3aa: CASSSSLEGGETQYF; CDR3nt: TGTGCCAGTAGTTCCTCCCTGGAGGGGGGGGAGACCCAGTACTTC
abundance: -; j_gene: TRBJ2-1; d_gene: TRBD2; v_gene: TRBV7-8; CDR3aa: CAGAGGDDEQFF; CDR3nt: TGTGCCGGGGCGGGAGGCGACGATGAGCAGTTCTTC
abundance: -; j_gene: TRBJ2-5; d_gene: -; v_gene: TRBV15; CDR3aa: CATSRDSDQETQYF; CDR3nt: TGTGCCACCAGCAGAGACAGCGATCAAGAGACCCAGTACTTC
abundance: once; j_gene: TRBJ2-2; d_gene: -; v_gene: TRBV7-6; CDR3aa: CASSLGGNTGELFF; CDR3nt: TGTGCCAGCAGCCTCGGTGGGAACACCGGGGAGCTGTTTTTT
abundance: -; j_gene: TRBJ2-2; d_gene: TRBD1; v_gene: TRBV13; CDR3aa: CASRTGVGELFF; CDR3nt: TGTGCCAGCAGGACAGGGGTCGGGGAGCTGTTTTTT
abundance: -; j_gene: TRBJ2-1; d_gene: TRBD2; v_gene: TRBV11-2; CDR3aa: CASSRLSGRARNEQFF; CDR3nt: TGTGCCAGCAGCCGCCTTAGCGGGAGGGCCCGCAATGAGCAGTTCTTC
abundance: -; j_gene: TRBJ2-1; d_gene: -; v_gene: TRBV7-2; CDR3aa: CASSRGPEGNEQFF; CDR3nt: TGTGCCAGCAGCCGGGGACCGGAAGGCAATGAGCAGTTCTTC
abundance: -; j_gene: TRBJ2-2; d_gene: TRBD1; v_gene: TRBV19; CDR3aa: CASSGQGVGELFF; CDR3nt: TGTGCCAGTAGCGGACAGGGGGTCGGGGAGCTGTTTTTT
abundance: -; j_gene: TRBJ2-7; d_gene: TRBD2; v_gene: TRBV7-9; CDR3aa: CASSGLTSASSYEQYF; CDR3nt: TGTGCCAGCAGCGGCCTGACTAGCGCTAGCTCCTACGAGCAGTACTTC
abundance: -; j_gene: TRBJ1-5; d_gene: TRBD1; v_gene: TRBV18; CDR3aa: CASSRDRGDQPQHF; CDR3nt: TGTGCCAGCTCCCGGGACAGGGGTGATCAGCCCCAGCATTTT
abundance: -; j_gene: TRBJ2-7; d_gene: -; v_gene: TRBV5-1; CDR3aa: CASSLGGISVHEQYF; CDR3nt: TGCGCCAGCAGCTTGGGTGGCATTAGCGTCCACGAGCAGTACTTC
abundance: -; j_gene: TRBJ1-1; d_gene: -; v_gene: TRBV6-1; CDR3aa: CASSLLANTEAFF; CDR3nt: TGTGCCAGCAGTCTCTTAGCGAACACTGAAGCTTTCTTT
abundance: few; j_gene: TRBJ1-1; d_gene: -; v_gene: TRBV30; CDR3aa: CAWSAGRSEAFF; CDR3nt: TGTGCCTGGTCGGCAGGCAGGTCTGAAGCTTTCTTT
abundance: -; j_gene: TRBJ2-2; d_gene: TRBD1; v_gene: TRBV18; CDR3aa: CASSPLPGQGNRVGTGELFF; CDR3nt: TGTGCCAGCTCACCACTACCGGGACAGGGAAATCGTGTAGGCACCGGGGAGCTGTTTTTT
abundance: -; j_gene: TRBJ2-5; d_gene: TRBD2; v_gene: TRBV5-6; CDR3aa: CASSLGGGGARETQYF; CDR3nt: TGTGCCAGCAGCTTGGGAGGCGGGGGGGCCCGTGAGACCCAGTACTTC
abundance: -; j_gene: TRBJ1-5; d_gene: TRBD1; v_gene: TRBV9; CDR3aa: CASSAGQGFNQPQHF; CDR3nt: TGTGCCAGCAGCGCGGGACAGGGGTTCAATCAGCCCCAGCATTTT
abundance: -; j_gene: TRBJ2-2; d_gene: TRBD2; v_gene: TRBV5-6; CDR3aa: CASSLWTSGNTGELFF; CDR3nt: TGTGCCAGCAGCCTCTGGACTAGCGGGAACACCGGGGAGCTGTTTTTT
abundance: -; j_gene: TRBJ2-2; d_gene: TRBD2; v_gene: TRBV7-9; CDR3aa: CASSELAGEDTGELFF; CDR3nt: TGTGCCAGCAGCGAATTAGCGGGAGAGGACACCGGGGAGCTGTTTTTT
abundance: few; j_gene: TRBJ2-7; d_gene: TRBD2; v_gene: TRBV7-2; CDR3aa: CAAGTSWRQYF; CDR3nt: TGTGCCGCCGGGACTAGTTGGAGGCAGTACTTC
abundance: -; j_gene: TRBJ1-5; d_gene: TRBD1; v_gene: TRBV27; CDR3aa: CASSFSSGGNQPQHF; CDR3nt: TGTGCCAGCAGTTTCTCTTCAGGGGGGAATCAGCCCCAGCATTTT
abundance: -; j_gene: TRBJ2-2; d_gene: -; v_gene: TRBV19; CDR3aa: CATQGAEFRNTGELFF; CDR3nt: TGTGCCACCCAGGGCGCGGAGTTTAGAAACACCGGGGAGCTGTTTTTT
abundance: -; j_gene: TRBJ1-5; d_gene: TRBD1; v_gene: TRBV6-6; CDR3aa: CASSVQGNQPQHF; CDR3nt: TGTGCCAGCAGTGTACAGGGGAATCAGCCCCAGCATTTT
abundance: -; j_gene: TRBJ2-6; d_gene: -; v_gene: TRBV2; CDR3aa: CASRKRDLGANVLTF; CDR3nt: TGTGCCAGCAGAAAGAGAGATCTGGGGGCCAACGTCCTGACTTTC
abundance: once; j_gene: TRBJ1-4; d_gene: -; v_gene: TRBV27; CDR3aa: CASSLNRHEKLFF; CDR3nt: TGTGCCAGCAGTTTGAACCGCCATGAAAAACTGTTTTTT
abundance: once; j_gene: TRBJ1-1; d_gene: TRBD1; v_gene: TRBV7-9; CDR3aa: CASSLVQGRETEAFF; CDR3nt: TGTGCCAGCAGCTTAGTACAGGGGAGGGAGACTGAAGCTTTCTTT
abundance: -; j_gene: TRBJ1-5; d_gene: -; v_gene: TRBV28; CDR3aa: CASSPGTRLNQPQHF; CDR3nt: TGTGCCAGCAGCCCCGGGACAAGGTTAAATCAGCCCCAGCATTTT
abundance: once; j_gene: TRBJ2-4; d_gene: TRBD2; v_gene: TRBV4-3; CDR3aa: CASSQGLAGLRDIQYF; CDR3nt: TGCGCCAGCAGCCAAGGACTAGCGGGCCTACGGGACATTCAGTACTTC
abundance: once; j_gene: TRBJ1-5; d_gene: -; v_gene: TRBV6-1; CDR3aa: CASSGWGALQPQHF; CDR3nt: TGTGCCAGCAGTGGTTGGGGGGCTCTGCAGCCCCAGCATTTT
abundance: -; j_gene: TRBJ2-2; d_gene: -; v_gene: TRBV27; CDR3aa: CASSSANTGELFF; CDR3nt: TGTGCCAGCAGTTCGGCGAACACCGGGGAGCTGTTTTTT
abundance: -; j_gene: TRBJ2-5; d_gene: TRBD2; v_gene: TRBV5-4; CDR3aa: CASSFSRSGGAFETQYF; CDR3nt: TGTGCCAGCAGCTTCTCGCGGAGCGGGGGGGCATTTGAGACCCAGTACTTC
abundance: few; j_gene: TRBJ2-2; d_gene: -; v_gene: TRBV2; CDR3aa: CASSERWAGTGELFF; CDR3nt: TGTGCCAGCAGTGAACGATGGGCGGGCACCGGGGAGCTGTTTTTT